Listed here is a single TCR beta chain. The antigen remains undetermined. The sample is drawn from a study of OX40 agonist ivuxolimab in advanced cancers. Study as a whole: As their treatment, patients were administered ivuxolimab, an agonistic anti-OX40 (CD134) antibody. At 0.01 to 10 mg/kg, ivuxolimab was administered intravenously to patients every 2 weeks.

Study conclusions and caveats: The CD4+ and CD8+ T cells in the blood had expanded clonally by week 6 at 0.1 to 3.0 mg/kg. On average, CD8+ T cells had more expanded clones than CD4+.

The CDR3 is made up of 15 amino acids. Germline CDR1 is MGHRA and CDR2 is YSYEKL. With 4 bases clipped from V and 4 bases from J, the junction kept 7 bases outside the gene matches. Sequenced by immunoSEQ multiplex PCR; TCRdb stores in-frame clones only, minus some. Of 48,000 or so clones listed, 80% to 90% are singletons. This chain joins TRBV4-1 and TRBJ1-2, with 9 bases identical to TRBD1. The material was CD4+ or CD8+ T cells sorted from blood, obtained in a trial of the OX40 agonist ivuxolimab. The receptor was derived from an adult with an advanced solid tumor such as melanoma, head and neck, liver or kidney cancer. CDR3 DNA sequence: TGCGCCAGCAGCCCGGGACAGGGTGGAGGCTATGGCTACACCTTC. Translated, it gives CASSPGQGGGYGYTF.